The 28 T cell receptor beta chains in this list originate from one sample, sequenced in a study of T cells after yellow fever vaccination. Each CDR3 protein gets one entry after TCRdb re-called the 5' RACE reads with MiXCR. This table holds 200,000 to 300,000 distinct CDR3 sequences, 5.5% to 8.5% found once. The specimen was CD4+ T cells sorted from PBMCs, collected on the day of the yellow fever booster vaccination. The source of these receptors is a man aged 25-45 years who received the YFV17D yellow fever vaccine.

In this sample, this clonotype turned up many times. The chain recombines TRBV4-3 with TRBJ1-1, with 7 positions matching TRBD1. The CDR3 is 16 amino acids. Germline CDR1 is LGHNA and CDR2 is YSLEER. Losses at the gene ends were 1 base for V and 1 base for J; bases not matched to a gene: 6. In DNA, the CDR3 is TGCGCCAGCAGCCAAGTAGGGGGCCGGGCGAACACTGAAGCTTTCTTT. Encoded protein: CASSQVGGRANTEAFF.

The sample holds many counts of this clonotype. The V and J genes are TRBV28 and TRBJ2-4; the D gene is possibly TRBD1 (5 bases). CDR1 is MDHEN and CDR2 is SYDVKM in the germline V gene. The CDR3 runs 16 residues. Trimming cost V 3 bases and J 1 base, with 13 bases left between them. In DNA, the CDR3 is TGTGCCAGCAGTTTCTTGGGGCTGAGGGCCAAAAACATTCAGTACTTC. Protein: CASSFLGLRAKNIQYF.

This clonotype was observed many times. This chain uses TRBV15 with TRBJ2-1; 11 bases match TRBD1. V lost 5 bases and J lost 3; bases outside the gene matches: 3. Germline V gene sequence: CDR1 LNHNV, CDR2 YYDKDF (reference sequence). The length of the CDR3 is 15 residues. In nucleotides, the CDR3 is TGTGCCACCAGCCGGGGGACAGGGGGCTACAATGAGCAGTTCTTC. Protein: CATSRGTGGYNEQFF.

The table lists this clonotype with a few counts. The V gene is TRBV7-2, the J gene TRBJ2-7; 7 bases map to TRBD1. The CDR3 is made up of 14 amino acids. V shed 5 bases, J shed 2 bases, and the junction held 6 bases outside the gene matches. From germline, CDR1 is SGHTA and CDR2 FQGNSA. CDR3 DNA: TGTGCCAGCAGCGAAAGGACAGGCACCTACGAGCAGTACTTC. Protein product: CASSERTGTYEQYF.

The V and J genes are TRBV7-2 and TRBJ2-7; 11 nucleotides align to TRBD2. Germline-derived CDR1 and CDR2 are SGHTA and FQGNSA. V lost 5 bases and J lost 0; bases outside the gene matches: 9. This CDR3 region has 17 residues. CDR3 in DNA: TGTGCCAGCAGCCGCCGACTAGCGGGACTACTCTCCTACGAGCAGTACTTC. This gives the protein CASSRRLAGLLSYEQYF.

This clonotype was observed a handful of times. This chain connects TRBV15 to TRBJ2-1, with a tentative D call TRBD2 (7 bases). Trimming pared 1 base from V and 7 bases from J, leaving 23 bases between. CDR1 and CDR2 (germline): LNHNV, YYDKDF (reference sequence). The CDR3 is made up of 18 amino acids. The CDR3 loop reads CATSRGRGSGTLANEQFF. DNA of the CDR3: TGTGCCACCAGCAGAGGGAGGGGGAGCGGGACCCTCGCAAATGAGCAGTTCTTC.

Ten or more counts support this clonotype. This chain connects TRBV24-1 to TRBJ2-4; D perhaps matches TRBD1 (7 bases). The germline gives CDR1 KGHDR, CDR2 SFDVKD. The V gene lost 0 bases and the J gene lost 0 bases, with 20 bases spanning the gap. The CDR3 loop spans 20 amino acids. The CDR3 DNA reads TGTGCCACCAGTGATTTGAAGGGGGCGGGGACCTTCCTAGCCAAAAACATTCAGTACTTC. Translation gives CATSDLKGAGTFLAKNIQYF.

This clonotype came up many times. The chain employs TRBV6-1 and TRBJ1-3, with TRBD1 identical over 7 bases. Per the germline V gene, CDR1 is MNHNS and CDR2 is SASEGT. V gave up 5 bases and J gave up 9 bases; unmatched junction bases: 10. The CDR3 runs 14 residues. The CDR3 region has the DNA TGTGCCAGCAGTCAGACAGGGCTGTGGGGCACCATATATTTT. Protein: CASSQTGLWGTIYF.

Ten or more counts support this clonotype. V is TRBV28 and J is TRBJ2-1; TRBD2 aligns across 11 bases. Germline CDR1 and CDR2: MDHEN and SYDVKM. The V segment lost 5 bases and the J segment 1 base; nucleotides outside the gene matches: 7. The CDR3 is made up of 17 amino acids. The CDR3 here is CASSIPSGRPSYNEQFF. CDR3 nucleotide sequence: TGTGCCAGCAGTATCCCTAGCGGGAGGCCTTCCTACAATGAGCAGTTCTTC.

The chain couples TRBV7-9 to TRBJ2-1, with TRBD2 matching 10 bases. This CDR3 has 16 residues. The germline V gene encodes CDR1 SEHNR and CDR2 FQNEAQ (reference sequence). Germline trimming cut 1 base from V and 7 bases from J; bases unmatched to any gene: 7. For the CDR3, the DNA is TGTGCCAGCAGCTTAGGGGTAGCGGGAGGACGGAATGAGCAGTTCTTC. Amino acid sequence: CASSLGVAGGRNEQFF.

This clonotype was observed a few times. The rearrangement joins TRBV7-8 to TRBJ2-1; 8 bases line up with TRBD1. J lost 6 bases, V lost 2 bases, and 12 bases had no gene match. Germline values: CDR1 SGHVS, CDR2 FQNEAQ. This CDR3 has 17 residues. CDR3: CASSLFPGGVGGNEQFF. The CDR3, as DNA: TGTGCCAGCAGCTTATTTCCAGGGGGCGTGGGTGGCAATGAGCAGTTCTTC. The variable domain in full, completed from reference TRBV7-8 and TRBJ2-1, reads GAGVSQSPRYKVAKRGQDVALRCDPISGHVSLFWYQQALGQGPEFLTYFQNEAQLDKSGLPSDRFFAERPEGSVSTLKIQRTQQEDSAVYLCASSLFPGGVGGNEQFFGPGTRLTVL.

This sequence joins TRBV5-4 and TRBJ2-7; 7 bases align to TRBD2. CDR3 length equals 15 residues. Germline values: CDR1 SGHNT, CDR2 YYREEE (reference sequence). The V segment lost 4 bases and the J segment 2 bases; nucleotides outside the gene matches: 9. Written as DNA, the CDR3 is TGTGCCAGCAGCCGGGGGGAACTAGCAGCCTACGAGCAGTACTTC. Translating it yields CASSRGELAAYEQYF.

This clonotype was detected ten times or more. A single base separates this from a much larger clone, so it may be a read error. J is TRBJ2-7 and V is TRBV3-1; unclear D gene. V gave up 1 base and J gave up 6 bases, with 4 bases separating them. CDR3 size: 11 residues. The germline V gene encodes CDR1 LGHDT and CDR2 YNNKEL (reference sequence). The CDR3 loop is CASSQAGEQYF. The CDR3 DNA sequence: TGTGCCAGCAGCCAAGCGGGCGAGCAGTACTTC.

The gene calls are TRBV7-2 and TRBJ2-5; the D gene could be TRBD1 or TRBD2 (5 bases each). Germline V gene sequence: CDR1 SGHTA, CDR2 FQGNSA. This CDR3 region has 14 residues. The V end lost 0 bases, the J end lost 2 bases, and 7 bases lay between the germline ends. The CDR3 DNA reads as TGTGCCAGCAGCTTAGCCTGGGGGCAAGAGACCCAGTACTTC. It translates to CASSLAWGQETQYF.

This rearrangement joins TRBV29-1 to TRBJ1-1; D may be TRBD1 (6 bases). From germline, CDR1 is SQVTM and CDR2 ANQGSEA. The ends were cut back, 2 bases at V and 6 bases at J, with 10 bases in the middle. CDR3 size: 12 residues. In DNA, the CDR3 is TGCAGCGTTGAACAGGGGAAGGCTGAAGCTTTCTTT. Encoded protein: CSVEQGKAEAFF.

The rearrangement links TRBV7-2 to TRBJ2-7; D perhaps matches TRBD1 (6 bases). The V gene lost 3 bases and the J gene lost 5 bases, with 11 bases spanning the gap. This CDR3 has 13 residues. Germline CDR1 is SGHTA and CDR2 is FQGNSA. The CDR3 bases are TGTGCCAGCAGCTTTCTGGGGGCACACGAGCAGTACTTC. It encodes CASSFLGAHEQYF.

This clonotype was seen repeatedly, ten times or more. This chain links TRBV6-5 with TRBJ2-7; D gene unclear. Germline CDR1 MNHEY, CDR2 SVGAGI. CDR3 length: 11 amino acids. The germline V and J ends were trimmed by 0 bases and 7 bases, with 4 bases remaining between them. The DNA for the CDR3 is TGTGCCAGCAGTTACTCGCGGGAGCAGTACTTC. As protein: CASSYSREQYF.

The chain links TRBV18 to TRBJ2-7; D remains ambiguous. V gave up 0 bases and J gave up 6 bases, with 12 bases separating them. Germline V CDR1 and CDR2: KGHSH, LQKENI. The CDR3 is 14 residues long. CDR3 bases: TGTGCCAGCTCACCACCAACGGTGTATGGCGAGCAGTACTTC. It specifies CASSPPTVYGEQYF.

The rearrangement links TRBV28 to TRBJ2-2; D ambiguous. Per germline, CDR1 MDHEN and CDR2 SYDVKM. The V gene lost 6 bases and the J gene lost 6 bases, with 14 bases spanning the gap. The CDR3 is made up of 14 amino acids. CDR3 bases: TGTGCCAGCAGCTCCGGGTCCATGCCCGGGGAGCTGTTTTTT. This translates into CASSSGSMPGELFF.

The rearrangement links TRBV9 to TRBJ2-7; D possibly corresponds to TRBD1 (6 bases). CDR3 size: 13 residues. Germline V CDR1 and CDR2: SGDLS, YYNGEE. Trimming stripped 0 bases from V and 7 bases from J, with 11 bases between. The CDR3 DNA reads TGTGCCAGCAGCGTAGAAGGCAGGGGAGAGCAGTACTTC. This gives the protein CASSVEGRGEQYF.

This clonotype was recorded many times. This sequence joins TRBV20-1 and TRBJ2-3; D is perhaps TRBD1 or TRBD2 (6 bases each). Per the germline V gene, CDR1 is DFQATT and CDR2 is SNEGSKA (reference sequence). The CDR3 consists of 14 residues. V lost 6 bases to trimming and J lost 4 bases, with 17 bases between them. As DNA, the CDR3 is TGCAGTGCCCTGAGGGGGACTGCGGCAGATACGCAGTATTTT. Amino acids: CSALRGTAADTQYF.

CDR3 nucleotides: TGTGCCAGCTCACGCGTCCGGGACAGGGTTAAGTCGGACGAGCAGTACTTC. Translating gives CASSRVRDRVKSDEQYF. The chain recombines TRBV18 with TRBJ2-7, with 9 bases lining up with TRBD1. Trimming at V came to 4 bases and at J to 5 bases, leaving 15 bases not matched to a gene. Germline CDR1 KGHSH, CDR2 LQKENI. The CDR3 spans 17 residues.

Notes on this clonotype: Relative to the germline gene, one junction end is altered; a read error may explain this. The chain employs TRBV5-1 and TRBJ2-3; TRBD2 agrees at 10 bases. CDR3 length: 17 residues. CDR1 and CDR2 (germline): SGHRS, YFSETQ. The CDR3 region is CASRLGLLAGDWDTQYF. The CDR3 region has the DNA TGCGCCAGCAGATTGGGCCTCCTAGCGGGGGACTGGGATACGCAGTATTTT.

This clonotype was recorded at least ten times. V gene TRBV29-1 combines with J gene TRBJ1-4, with D hard to call. Between the trimmed V and J ends, which lost 5 bases and 8 bases, there was a span of 15 bases. Germline-derived CDR1 and CDR2 are SQVTM and ANQGSEA. CDR3 length equals 13 residues. The CDR3 coding sequence is TGCAGCGTTTTTACAGTCGGTGGGGAAAAACTGTTTTTT. It specifies CSVFTVGGEKLFF.

This clonotype was detected many times. In nucleotides, the CDR3 is TGTGCCAGCAGCCAGGGGGGCGAGGGAGCCAAAAACATTCAGTACTTC. This translates into CASSQGGEGAKNIQYF. This chain uses TRBV6-1 with TRBJ2-4; D perhaps matches TRBD1 (7 bases). Trimming removed 6 bases from V and 0 bases from J, with 15 bases in between. The germline CDR1 and CDR2 sequences are MNHNS and SASEGT. The CDR3 extends over 16 amino acids.

This clonotype has a count of ten or more. This sequence joins TRBV7-2 and TRBJ2-3, with TRBD2 matching over 9 bases. The CDR3 covers 18 residues. Germline V gives CDR1 SGHTA, CDR2 FQGNSA. V shed 3 bases and J 3 bases; nucleotides not matched to a gene: 13. CDR3 in amino acids: CASSFWSGRIGGTDTQYF. The CDR3 nucleotides are TGTGCCAGCAGCTTTTGGAGCGGGAGGATTGGTGGGACAGATACGCAGTATTTT.

This clonotype has only a few counts. This chain joins TRBV5-1 and TRBJ2-3, with D tentatively TRBD2 (5 bases). The V end was cut by 7 bases, the J end by 2 bases, with 14 bases between. Germline-derived CDR1 and CDR2 are SGHRS and YFSETQ. The CDR3 has 14 amino acids. The CDR3 coding sequence is TGCGCCAGCGTCCAGGAGGCGTCCACAGATACGCAGTATTTT. It is translated as CASVQEASTDTQYF.

The chain uses TRBV28 and TRBJ2-4; 12 nucleotides agree with TRBD1. CDR3 length equals 18 residues. V shed 6 bases, J shed 1 base, and the junction held 10 bases outside the gene matches. CDR1 is MDHEN, CDR2 SYDVKM, per germline. The CDR3 region is CASSPGTGGAFAKNIQYF. The CDR3 DNA is TGTGCCAGCAGCCCCGGGACAGGGGGCGCCTTCGCCAAAAACATTCAGTACTTC.